The T cell receptor (beta chain) described here comes from a study of blood T cell repertoires in COVID-19. Using immunoSEQ multiplex PCR, the repertoire was profiled, and TCRdb retains in-frame clones only, with some absent. Found here are about 140,000 clones, approximately 80% of them singletons; the top ten hold around 4.2%. V shed 2 bases and J 3 bases; nucleotides not matched to a gene: 4. CDR1 is SGHVS and CDR2 is FQNEAQ in the germline V gene. The length of the CDR3 is 14 residues. This sequence joins TRBV7-8 and TRBJ2-7, with 7 bases that match TRBD1. Sequencing was carried out using peripheral blood. This sequence originates from a woman aged 80 or older with active or convalescent COVID-19. The CDR3 spells CASSLMGQNYEQYF. The CDR3 bases are TGTGCCAGCAGCTTAATGGGACAGAACTACGAGCAGTACTTC.